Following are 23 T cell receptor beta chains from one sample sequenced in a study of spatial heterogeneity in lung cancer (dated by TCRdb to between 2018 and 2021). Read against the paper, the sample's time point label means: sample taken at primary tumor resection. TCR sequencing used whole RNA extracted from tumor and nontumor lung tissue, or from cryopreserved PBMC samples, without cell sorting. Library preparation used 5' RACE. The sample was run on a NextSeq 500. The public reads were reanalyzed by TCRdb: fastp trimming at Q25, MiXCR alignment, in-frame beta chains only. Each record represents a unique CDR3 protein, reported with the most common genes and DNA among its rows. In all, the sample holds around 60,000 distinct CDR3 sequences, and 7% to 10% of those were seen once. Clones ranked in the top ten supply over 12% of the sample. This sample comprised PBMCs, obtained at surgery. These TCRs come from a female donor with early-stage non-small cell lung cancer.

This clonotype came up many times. The CDR3: CATSEHLSETQYF. DNA of the CDR3: TGTGCCACCAGCGAGCACCTTTCGGAGACCCAGTACTTC. This rearrangement joins TRBV15 to TRBJ2-5; no definite D call. The CDR3 spans 13 residues. Germline loops: CDR1 LNHNV, CDR2 YYDKDF (reference sequence). V lost 5 bases to trimming and J lost 5 bases, with 12 bases between them.

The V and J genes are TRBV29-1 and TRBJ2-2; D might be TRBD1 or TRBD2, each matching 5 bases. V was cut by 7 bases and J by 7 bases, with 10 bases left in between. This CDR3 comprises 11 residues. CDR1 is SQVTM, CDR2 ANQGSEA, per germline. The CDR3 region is CSGERGGELFF. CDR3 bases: TGCAGCGGCGAGAGGGGCGGGGAGCTGTTTTTT.

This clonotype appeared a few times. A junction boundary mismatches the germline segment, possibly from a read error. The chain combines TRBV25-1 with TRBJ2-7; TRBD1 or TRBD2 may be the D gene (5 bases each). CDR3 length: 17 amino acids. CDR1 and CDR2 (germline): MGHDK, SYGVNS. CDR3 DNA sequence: TGTGTCAGCAGTCCATCGTTCAGGGACGCCCGCTCCTACGAGCAGTACTTC. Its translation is CVSSPSFRDARSYEQYF.

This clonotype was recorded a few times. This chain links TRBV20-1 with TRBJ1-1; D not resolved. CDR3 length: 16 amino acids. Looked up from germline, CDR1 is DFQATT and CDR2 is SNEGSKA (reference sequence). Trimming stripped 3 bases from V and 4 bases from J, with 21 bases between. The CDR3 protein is CSASPNPQRRSTEAFF. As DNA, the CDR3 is TGCAGTGCTAGTCCTAATCCCCAACGACGGAGCACTGAAGCTTTCTTT.

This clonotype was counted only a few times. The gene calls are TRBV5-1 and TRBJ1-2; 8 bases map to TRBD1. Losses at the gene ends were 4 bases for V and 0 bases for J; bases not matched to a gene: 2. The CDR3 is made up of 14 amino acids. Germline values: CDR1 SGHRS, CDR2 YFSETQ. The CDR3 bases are TGCGCCAGCAGCGAGGACAGGGCTAACTATGGCTACACCTTC. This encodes CASSEDRANYGYTF.

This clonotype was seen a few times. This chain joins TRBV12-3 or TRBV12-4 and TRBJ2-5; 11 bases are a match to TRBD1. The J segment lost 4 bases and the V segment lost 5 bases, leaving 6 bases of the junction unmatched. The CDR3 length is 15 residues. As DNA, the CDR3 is TGTGCCAGCAGTAGGAGGACAGGGGGCGGAGAGACCCAGTACTTC. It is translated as CASSRRTGGGETQYF.

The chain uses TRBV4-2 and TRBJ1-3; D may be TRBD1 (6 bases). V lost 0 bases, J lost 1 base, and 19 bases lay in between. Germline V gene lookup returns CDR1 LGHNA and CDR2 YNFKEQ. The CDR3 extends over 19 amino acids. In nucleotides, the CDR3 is TGTGCCAGCAGCCAAGATCCACAGGGCGCGTACTCTTCTGGAAACACCATATATTTT. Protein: CASSQDPQGAYSSGNTIYF.

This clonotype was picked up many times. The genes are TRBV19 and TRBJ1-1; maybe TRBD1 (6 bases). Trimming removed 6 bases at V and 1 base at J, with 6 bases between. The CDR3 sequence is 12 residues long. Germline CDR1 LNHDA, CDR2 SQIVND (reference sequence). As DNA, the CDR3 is TGTGCCAGTAGGACAGGGAACACTGAAGCTTTCTTT. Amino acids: CASRTGNTEAFF.

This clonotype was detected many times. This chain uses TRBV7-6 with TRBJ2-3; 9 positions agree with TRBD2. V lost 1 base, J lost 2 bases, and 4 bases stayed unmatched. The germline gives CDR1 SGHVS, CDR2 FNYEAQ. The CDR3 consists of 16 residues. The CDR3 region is CASSLGAGGPTDTQYF. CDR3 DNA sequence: TGTGCCAGCAGCTTAGGGGCGGGAGGGCCCACAGATACGCAGTATTTT.

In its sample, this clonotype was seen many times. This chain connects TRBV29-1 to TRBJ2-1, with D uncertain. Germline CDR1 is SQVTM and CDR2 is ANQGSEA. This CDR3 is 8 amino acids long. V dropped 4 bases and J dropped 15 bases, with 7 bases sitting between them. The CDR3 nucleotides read TGCAGCGTTGGGCCAGGGTTCTTC. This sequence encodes CSVGPGFF.

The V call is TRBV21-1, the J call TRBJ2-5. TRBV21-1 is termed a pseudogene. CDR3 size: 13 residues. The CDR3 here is CASSKHSQETQYF. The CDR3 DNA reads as TGTGCCAGCAGCAAGCACAGCCAAGAGACCCAGTACTTC.

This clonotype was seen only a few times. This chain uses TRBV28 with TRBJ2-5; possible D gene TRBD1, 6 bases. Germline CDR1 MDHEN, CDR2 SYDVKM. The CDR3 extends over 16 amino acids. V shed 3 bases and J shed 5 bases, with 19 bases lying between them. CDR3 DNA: TGTGCCAGCAGTTTTCCCCTCTCAGGGGCCAGGGAGACCCAGTACTTC. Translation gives CASSFPLSGARETQYF.

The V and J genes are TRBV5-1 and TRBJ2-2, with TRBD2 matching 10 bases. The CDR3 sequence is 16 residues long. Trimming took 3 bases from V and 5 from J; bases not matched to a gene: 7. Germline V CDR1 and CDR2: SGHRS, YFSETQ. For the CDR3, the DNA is TGCGCCAGCAGCTCCGACGCTAGCGGGAGAACCGGGGAGCTGTTTTTT. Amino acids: CASSSDASGRTGELFF.

CDR3 nucleotide sequence: TGTGCCAGCTCACCAAGGCGTGACTATTATGGCTACACCTTC. Translated: CASSPRRDYYGYTF. The chain employs TRBV18 and TRBJ1-2; no definite D call. The V gene's germline CDR1 is KGHSH and CDR2 LQKENI. The CDR3 has 14 residues. V was cut by 2 bases and J by 5 bases, with 12 bases left in between.

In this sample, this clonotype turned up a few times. CDR3 sequence reads: CASSQQANTEAFF. The CDR3, as DNA: TGTGCCAGCAGTCAACAGGCTAACACTGAAGCTTTCTTT. The rearrangement joins TRBV27 to TRBJ1-1; D may be TRBD1 (5 bases). This CDR3 has 13 amino acids. V lost 5 bases and J 2 bases, leaving 9 bases between the germline ends. Germline values: CDR1 MNHEY, CDR2 SMNVEV (reference sequence).

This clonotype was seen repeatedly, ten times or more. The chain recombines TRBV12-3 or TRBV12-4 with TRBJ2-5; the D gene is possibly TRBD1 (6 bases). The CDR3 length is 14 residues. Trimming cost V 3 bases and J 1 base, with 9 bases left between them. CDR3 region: CASSFGQLQETQYF. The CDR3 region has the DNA TGTGCCAGCAGTTTCGGACAGCTCCAAGAGACCCAGTACTTC.

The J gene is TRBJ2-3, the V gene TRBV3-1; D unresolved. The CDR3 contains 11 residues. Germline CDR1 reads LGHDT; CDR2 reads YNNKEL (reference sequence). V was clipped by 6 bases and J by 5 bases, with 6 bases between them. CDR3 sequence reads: CASRRQDTQYF. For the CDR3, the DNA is TGTGCCAGCAGGCGCCAAGATACGCAGTATTTT.

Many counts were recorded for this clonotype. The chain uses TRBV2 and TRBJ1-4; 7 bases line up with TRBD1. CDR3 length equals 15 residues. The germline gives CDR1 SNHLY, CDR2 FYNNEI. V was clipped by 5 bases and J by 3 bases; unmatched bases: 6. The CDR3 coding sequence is TGTGCCAGCAGTTCTCTGACAGGGTCTAATGAAAAACTGTTTTTT. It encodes CASSSLTGSNEKLFF. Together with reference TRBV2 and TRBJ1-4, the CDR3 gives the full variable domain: EPEVTQTPSHQVTQMGQEVILRCVPISNHLYFYWYRQILGQKVEFLVSFYNNEISEKSEIFDDQFSVERPDGSNFTLKIRSTKLEDSAMYFCASSSLTGSNEKLFFGSGTQLSVL.

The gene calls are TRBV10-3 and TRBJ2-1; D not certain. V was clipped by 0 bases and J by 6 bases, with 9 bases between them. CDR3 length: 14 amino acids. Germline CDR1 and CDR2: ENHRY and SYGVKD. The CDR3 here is CAISESTSVNEQFF. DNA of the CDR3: TGTGCCATCAGTGAGTCGACTTCAGTCAATGAGCAGTTCTTC.

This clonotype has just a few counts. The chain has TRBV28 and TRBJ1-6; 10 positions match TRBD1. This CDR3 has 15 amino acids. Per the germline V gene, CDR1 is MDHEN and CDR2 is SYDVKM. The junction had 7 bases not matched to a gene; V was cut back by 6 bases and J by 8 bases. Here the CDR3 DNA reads TGTGCCAGCAGCCTTCCGGGACAGGGGCATTCACCCCTCCACTTT. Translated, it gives CASSLPGQGHSPLHF.

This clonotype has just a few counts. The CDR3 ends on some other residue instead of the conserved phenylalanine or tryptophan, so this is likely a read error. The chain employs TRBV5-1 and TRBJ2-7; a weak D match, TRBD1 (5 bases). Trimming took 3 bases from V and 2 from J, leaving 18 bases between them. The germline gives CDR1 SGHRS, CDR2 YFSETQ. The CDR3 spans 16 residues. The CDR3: CASSSSLQAHPYEQYL. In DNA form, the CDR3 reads TGCGCCAGCAGCTCCTCCCTACAGGCTCATCCCTACGAGCAGTACCTC.

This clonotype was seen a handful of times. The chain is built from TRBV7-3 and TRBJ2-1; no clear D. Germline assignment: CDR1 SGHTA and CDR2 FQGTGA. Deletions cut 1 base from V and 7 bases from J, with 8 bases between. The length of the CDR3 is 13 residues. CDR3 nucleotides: TGTGCCAGCAGCTTAAGTAACCTAAATGAGCAGTTCTTC. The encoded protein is CASSLSNLNEQFF.

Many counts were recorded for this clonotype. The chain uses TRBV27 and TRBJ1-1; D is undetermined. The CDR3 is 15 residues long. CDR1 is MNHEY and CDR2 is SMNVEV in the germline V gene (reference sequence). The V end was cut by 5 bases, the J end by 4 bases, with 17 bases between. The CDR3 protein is CASSPPPGLLTEAFF. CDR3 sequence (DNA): TGTGCCAGCAGTCCACCCCCGGGCCTCCTCACTGAAGCTTTCTTT.